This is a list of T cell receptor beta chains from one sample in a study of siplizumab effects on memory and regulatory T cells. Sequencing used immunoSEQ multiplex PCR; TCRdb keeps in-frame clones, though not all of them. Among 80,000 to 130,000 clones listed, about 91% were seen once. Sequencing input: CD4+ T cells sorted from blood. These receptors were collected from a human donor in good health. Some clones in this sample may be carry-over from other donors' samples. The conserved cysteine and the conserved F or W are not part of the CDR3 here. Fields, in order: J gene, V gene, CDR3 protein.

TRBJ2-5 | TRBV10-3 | AISLGQDQETQY
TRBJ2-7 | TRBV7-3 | ASSVTSGSGYEQY
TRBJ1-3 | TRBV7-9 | ASSLARGPRAGNTIY
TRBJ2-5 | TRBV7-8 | ASSLAGVTQETQY
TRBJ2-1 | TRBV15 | ATSRAATSYNEQF
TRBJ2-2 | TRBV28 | ASSPAGGPLRVAGELF
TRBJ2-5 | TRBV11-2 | ASSLDSLVRPY
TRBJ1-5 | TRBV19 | ASSDNLNQPQH
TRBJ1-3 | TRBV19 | ASSIARRGFYSGNTIY
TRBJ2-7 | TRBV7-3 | ASSLRDRGEQY
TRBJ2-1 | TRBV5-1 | ASSLGGSYNEQF
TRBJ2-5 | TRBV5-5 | ASSQKETQY
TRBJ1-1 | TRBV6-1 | ASTGARANTEAF
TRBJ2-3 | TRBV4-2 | ASSGAEPFIDTQY
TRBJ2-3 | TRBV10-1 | ASSEGFGVTDTQY
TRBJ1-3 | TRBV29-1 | SVLGHISGNTIY
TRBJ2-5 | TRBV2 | ASRSRDATRKTQY
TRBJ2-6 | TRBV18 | ASSPTGPGANVLT
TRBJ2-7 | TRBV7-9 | ASSSWTGTNEQY
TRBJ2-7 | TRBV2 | ASSVSTSGHRRLSYEQY
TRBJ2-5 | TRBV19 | ASSIPGRETQY
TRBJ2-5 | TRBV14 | ASSQLLVQETQY
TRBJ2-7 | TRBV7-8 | ASSLVSGGPTYEQY
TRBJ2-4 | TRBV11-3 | ASSWGASHIQY
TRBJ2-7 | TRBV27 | ASSHGQGADIDYEQY
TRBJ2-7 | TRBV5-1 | ASSFGTGAYEQY
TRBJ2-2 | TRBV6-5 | ASTGGRGITGELF
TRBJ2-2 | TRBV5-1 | ASSPGTSGAAGELF
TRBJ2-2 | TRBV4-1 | ASSRGLAENTGELF
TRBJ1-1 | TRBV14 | ASSQEGEGRATEAF
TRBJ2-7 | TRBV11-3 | ASSSGAGLAVRYEQY
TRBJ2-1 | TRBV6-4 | ASRRTSGGYNEQF
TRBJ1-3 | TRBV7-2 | ASSLTGTGTGNTIY
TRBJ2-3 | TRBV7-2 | ASSLNYNTQY
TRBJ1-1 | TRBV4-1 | ASSPWVGGRAEAF
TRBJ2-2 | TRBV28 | ASSEPNTGELF
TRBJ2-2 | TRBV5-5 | ASSWGQANTGELF
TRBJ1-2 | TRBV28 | ASSLFPGDGYT
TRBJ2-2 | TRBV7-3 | ASRPNANTGELF
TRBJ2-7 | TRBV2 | AGRKPGRGVYEQY
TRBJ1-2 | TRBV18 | ASSATIPRGEWYGYT
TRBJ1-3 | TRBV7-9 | ASSAPGSGNTIY
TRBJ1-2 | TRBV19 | ASSWAATNYGYT
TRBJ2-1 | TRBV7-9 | ASNPSTGGRYLNEQF
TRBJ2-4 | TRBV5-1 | ASSLSLAGGVGNIQY
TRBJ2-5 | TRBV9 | ASSGRLAGVETQY
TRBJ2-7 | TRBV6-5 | ASSYEGATSYEQY
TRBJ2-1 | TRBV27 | ASNSGTSSYNEQF
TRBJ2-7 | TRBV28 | ASIPTLGQGGLGSYEQY
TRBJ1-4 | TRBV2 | ASSDQKLF
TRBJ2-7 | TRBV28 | ASTSSGGLAEQY
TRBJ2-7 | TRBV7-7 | ASSPRVGAFYEQY
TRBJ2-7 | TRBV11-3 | ASSLGQGTYEQY
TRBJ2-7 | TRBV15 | ATSRNRGGTSEQY
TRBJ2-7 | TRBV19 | ASSIMPSGRTYEQY
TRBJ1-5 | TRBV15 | ATSIWTGGDQPQH